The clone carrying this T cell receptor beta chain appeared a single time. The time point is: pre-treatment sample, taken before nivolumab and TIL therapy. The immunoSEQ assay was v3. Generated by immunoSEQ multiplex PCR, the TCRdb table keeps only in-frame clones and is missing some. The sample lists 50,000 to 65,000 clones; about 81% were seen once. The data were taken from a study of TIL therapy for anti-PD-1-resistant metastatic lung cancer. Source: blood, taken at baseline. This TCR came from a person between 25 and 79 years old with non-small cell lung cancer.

DNA of the CDR3: TGTGCCAGCAGCTTTATAGCGGGGGCCTTTAATGAGCAGTTCTTC. Translation gives CASSFIAGAFNEQFF. The chain links TRBV7-2 to TRBJ2-1, with 9 bases that match TRBD2. Germline assignment: CDR1 SGHTA and CDR2 FQGNSA. The CDR3 sequence is 15 residues long. Losses at the gene ends were 3 bases for V and 7 bases for J; bases not matched to a gene: 7.